The 15 T cell receptor beta chains presented below share a single source sample, sequenced in a study of OX40 agonist ivuxolimab in advanced cancers. The protocol was immunoSEQ multiplex PCR, while the TCRdb copy is restricted to in-frame clones and leaves out a portion. The repertoire holds 67,000 or so clones, with 70% to 90% as singletons. This specimen consisted of CD4+ or CD8+ T cells sorted from blood, obtained in a trial of the OX40 agonist ivuxolimab. The source is an adult with an advanced solid tumor such as melanoma, head and neck, liver or kidney cancer.

This rearrangement joins TRBV7-8 to TRBJ2-7, with a weak D call TRBD2 (6 bases). Trimming left V 2 bases short and J 5 bases short, with 13 bases between. Germline values: CDR1 SGHVS, CDR2 FQNEAQ. The CDR3 extends over 14 amino acids. The CDR3 coding sequence is TGTGCCAGCAGCTTACGGGGGTACAGGCACGAGCAGTACTTC. This encodes CASSLRGYRHEQYF.

The J gene is TRBJ1-3, the V gene TRBV5-4; 7 bases line up with TRBD1. Losses at the gene ends were 4 bases for V and 1 base for J; bases not matched to a gene: 5. CDR1 and CDR2 from the germline V gene are SGHNT and YYREEE (reference sequence). The CDR3 loop spans 15 amino acids. The CDR3 DNA reads TGTGCCAGCAGCGCGGGACAGAGTTCTGGAAACACCATATATTTT. Its protein is CASSAGQSSGNTIYF. The variable domain in full, completed from reference TRBV5-4 and TRBJ1-3, reads ETGVTQSPTHLIKTRGQQVTLRCSSQSGHNTVSWYQQALGQGPQFIFQYYREEENGRGNFPPRFSGLQFPNYSSELNVNALELDDSALYLCASSAGQSSGNTIYFGEGSWLTVV.

The chain's CDR3 is CASSPRRSSYEQYF. The CDR3 region has the DNA TGTGCCAGCAGTCCCCGCAGGAGCTCCTACGAGCAGTACTTC. The chain links TRBV6-5 to TRBJ2-7, with D unresolved. Germline CDR1 MNHEY, CDR2 SVGAGI. V was shortened by 5 bases and J by 0 bases, with 11 bases between the two germline ends. The CDR3 is 14 amino acids.

The V and J genes are TRBV27 and TRBJ2-1; perhaps TRBD2 as D (6 bases). CDR1 and CDR2 (germline): MNHEY, SMNVEV (reference sequence). V was pared by 7 bases and J by 3 bases, with 10 bases between. This CDR3 has 13 amino acids. CDR3 sequence reads: CASTAGNYNEQFF. DNA for the CDR3: TGTGCCAGCACCGCGGGGAACTACAATGAGCAGTTCTTC.

The chain uses TRBV5-1 and TRBJ2-7, with TRBD2 as a possible D gene (6 bases). Trimming removed 6 bases from V and 8 bases from J, with 18 bases in between. The CDR3 is 13 amino acids. CDR1 is SGHRS, CDR2 YFSETQ, per germline. CDR3 sequence reads: CASNPDSGGQQYF. DNA of the CDR3: TGCGCCAGCAATCCCGATTCCGGGGGACAGCAGTACTTC.

In this sample, this clone turned up once. J is TRBJ2-7 and V is TRBV5-1; 7 positions agree with TRBD2. CDR1 SGHRS and CDR2 YFSETQ come from the germline V gene. The length of the CDR3 is 12 residues. With V trimmed by 4 bases and J by 4 bases, 2 bases remained unmatched. CDR3 DNA sequence: TGCGCCAGCAGCGTGCGGGGGTACGAGCAGTACTTC. Translated, it gives CASSVRGYEQYF.

CDR3 in DNA: TGTGCCAGCAGCAAAGTTGATTCACCCCTCCACTTT. It codes for CASSKVDSPLHF. The rearrangement uses TRBV21-1 and TRBJ1-6. TRBV21-1 is annotated as a pseudogene. The CDR3 is made up of 12 amino acids.

The V and J genes are TRBV6-1 and TRBJ1-4; D is undetermined. This CDR3 contains 15 residues. Germline CDR1 and CDR2: MNHNS and SASEGT. Between the trimmed V and J ends, which lost 5 bases and 4 bases, there was a span of 14 bases. The CDR3 protein is CASSLETQYNEKLFF. For the CDR3, the DNA is TGTGCCAGCAGTCTGGAGACACAGTATAATGAAAAACTGTTTTTT.

The rearrangement uses TRBV5-1 and TRBJ2-1; D is ambiguous. This CDR3 is built from 13 residues. Germline V gives CDR1 SGHRS, CDR2 YFSETQ. The germline V and J ends were trimmed by 0 bases and 9 bases, with 10 bases remaining between them. DNA of the CDR3: TGCGCCAGCAGCTTGGGCAGCCCGGCTGAGCAGTTCTTC. Residues: CASSLGSPAEQFF.

The chain employs TRBV7-3 and TRBJ2-7, with 8 bases identical to TRBD1. The CDR3 has 14 amino acids. Germline V gene lookup returns CDR1 SGHTA and CDR2 FQGTGA. V lost 11 bases, J lost 5 bases, and 14 bases stayed unmatched. CDR3 coding DNA: TGTGCCTCCGCCGCGACAGGGGAGTTAGACGAGCAGTACTTC. It translates to CASAATGELDEQYF.

V is TRBV4-3 and J is TRBJ1-5; D gene unclear. V lost 0 bases and J 6 bases, leaving 12 bases between the germline ends. This CDR3 region has 15 residues. Germline loops: CDR1 LGHNA, CDR2 YSLEER. The DNA for the CDR3 is TGCGCCAGCAGCCAAGATTGGGGTGAGCCTCAGCCCCAGCATTTT. The encoded protein is CASSQDWGEPQPQHF.

V gene TRBV27 combines with J gene TRBJ2-3; TRBD2 matches 8 bases. The CDR3 loop spans 16 amino acids. Trimming took 5 bases from V and 0 from J; bases not matched to a gene: 7. From germline, CDR1 is MNHEY and CDR2 SMNVEV (reference sequence). The CDR3 sequence: CASSPLSGISTDTQYF. As DNA, the CDR3 is TGTGCCAGCAGTCCCCTTAGCGGGATTAGCACAGATACGCAGTATTTT.

The chain couples TRBV9 to TRBJ1-5; D possibly corresponds to TRBD1 (5 bases). The V gene's germline CDR1 is SGDLS and CDR2 YYNGEE. The germline V and J ends were trimmed by 4 bases and 0 bases, with 14 bases remaining between them. The CDR3 spans 16 residues. The CDR3 nucleotides are TGTGCCAGCAGCCCTCTGGGGGGGGATAGCAATCAGCCCCAGCATTTT. This encodes CASSPLGGDSNQPQHF.

The chain has TRBV2 and TRBJ1-2, with TRBD1 as a possible D gene (6 bases). CDR3 length: 15 residues. The V gene's germline CDR1 is SNHLY and CDR2 FYNNEI. Between the trimmed V and J ends, which lost 6 bases and 2 bases, there was a span of 16 bases. The CDR3 reads CASSDDRWLNYGYTF. The CDR3, as DNA: TGTGCCAGCAGCGACGACAGGTGGTTGAACTATGGCTACACCTTC.

V usage is TRBV11-1 and J usage is TRBJ2-5, with D uncertain. Germline loops: CDR1 SGHAT, CDR2 FQDESV (reference sequence). V lost 1 base to trimming and J lost 4 bases, with 7 bases between them. This CDR3 comprises 13 residues. The CDR3 bases are TGTGCCAGCAGCTTAGGAAGGAGAGAGACCCAGTACTTC. Translation: CASSLGRRETQYF.